Below, one T cell receptor beta chain is given with its context. Methods used by the authors: How many nucleated cells were present was estimated from reference gene primer amplification. Sequencing was performed with immunoSEQ multiplex PCR; in TCRdb, only in-frame clones are kept and a portion is missing. V and J calls plus clone size are reproduced from that table; the DNA served to infer D and trimming. The sample yields 200,000 to 250,000 clones, about 83% seen once. Clinical history as reported by participants underpinned cohort assignment. V gave up 2 bases and J gave up 4 bases, with 14 bases separating them. Germline CDR1 is LNHDA and CDR2 is SQIVND (reference sequence). CDR3 size: 15 residues. The data were taken from a study of blood T cell repertoires in COVID-19. At the level of the study: Samples came from the United States, Italy and Spain, spanning acute and convalescent COVID-19.

The chain carries TRBV19 and TRBJ1-2; D gene uncertain. This sequence originates from a woman aged 40 to 55 who had been exposed to COVID-19. The sequenced sample was PBMCs or T cells enriched from blood (not recorded which). The CDR3 loop reads CASSISPPGVYGYTF. In DNA, the CDR3 is TGTGCCAGTAGTATATCCCCCCCAGGCGTCTATGGCTACACCTTC.